This entry lists 23 T cell receptor beta chains sequenced from one sample in a study of cytomegalovirus exposure and HLA in healthy donors. Researchers ran the PCR with 60 Vbeta and 13 Jbeta primers. Profiled with immunoSEQ multiplex PCR; TCRdb holds only in-frame clones, not every one. The top ten clones hold approximately 1.5% of a sample with about 160,000 clones, under 85% of them seen once. Material for sequencing was PBMCs. These receptors originate from a woman aged 25 to 39 in good health and CMV-seronegative.

The chain links TRBV5-1 to TRBJ1-1; a weak D match, TRBD1 (5 bases). The germline gives CDR1 SGHRS, CDR2 YFSETQ. This CDR3 is 15 amino acids long. V was shortened by 4 bases and J by 4 bases, with 17 bases between the two germline ends. The CDR3 spells CASSLSGGGLTEAFF. The CDR3 nucleotides read TGCGCCAGCAGCCTCTCCGGTGGGGGACTCACTGAAGCTTTCTTT.

This clone was found a few times. This chain uses TRBV27 with TRBJ2-5; TRBD1 might be the D (6 bases). This CDR3 has 15 residues. The V end was cut by 5 bases, the J end by 1 base, with 14 bases between. Germline lookup yields CDR1 MNHEY and CDR2 SMNVEV (reference sequence). CDR3 bases: TGTGCCAGCAGTCAGTGGACAGTGGGCCAAGAGACCCAGTACTTC. Residues: CASSQWTVGQETQYF.

The rearrangement joins TRBV11-3 to TRBJ2-3; no definite D call. V was pared by 5 bases and J by 8 bases, with 14 bases between. Germline V gives CDR1 SGHNT, CDR2 YENEEA. There are 13 residues in the CDR3. The CDR3 DNA sequence: TGTGCCAGCAGCCCCGAGGTACAAGCTACGCAGTATTTT. This sequence encodes CASSPEVQATQYF.

This rearrangement joins TRBV19 to TRBJ2-2; TRBD2 matches at 9 bases. Germline CDR1 and CDR2: LNHDA and SQIVND (reference sequence). V shed 10 bases and J 8 bases; nucleotides not matched to a gene: 14. The CDR3 totals 15 residues. The CDR3 spells CATGTSSARGGELFF. The CDR3 bases are TGTGCCACCGGGACTAGCTCAGCCCGGGGAGGGGAGCTGTTTTTT.

The V and J genes are TRBV6-6 and TRBJ1-2; D gene unclear. The CDR3 consists of 14 residues. Looked up from germline, CDR1 is MNHNY and CDR2 is SVGAGI (reference sequence). Trimming took 10 bases from V and 4 from J, leaving 19 bases between them. CDR3: CATFSAGEVYGYTF. The CDR3 region has the DNA TGTGCCACCTTTTCCGCGGGAGAAGTCTATGGCTACACCTTC.

This clone has a handful of counts. The V gene is TRBV18, the J gene TRBJ2-2; 8 bases match TRBD1. Per the germline V gene, CDR1 is KGHSH and CDR2 is LQKENI. V lost 0 bases to trimming and J lost 3 bases; unmatched junction nucleotides: 3. The CDR3 has 16 amino acids. DNA for the CDR3: TGTGCCAGCTCACCACCCGGACAGGGATACACCGGGGAGCTGTTTTTT. Its protein product is CASSPPGQGYTGELFF.

This clone came up a few times. The chain carries TRBV6-6 and TRBJ2-5, with TRBD1 as a possible D gene (5 bases). The germline V gene has CDR1 MNHNY and CDR2 SVGAGI (reference sequence). The V and J ends lost 1 base and 5 bases respectively, with 11 bases between them. The CDR3 spans 14 residues. The CDR3 nucleotides are TGTGCCAGCAGTTACTTAGGGGCTTTGGAGACCCAGTACTTC. It encodes CASSYLGALETQYF.

This clone was found once. The V call is TRBV6-5, the J call TRBJ1-2, with 9 positions matching TRBD1. The CDR3 is 13 residues long. Germline V CDR1 and CDR2: MNHEY, SVGAGI. V lost 5 bases to trimming and J lost 8 bases; unmatched junction nucleotides: 6. CDR3 nucleotide sequence: TGTGCCAGCAGTAGGACAGGGGAGTCAGGCTACACCTTC. Residues: CASSRTGESGYTF.

Here the CDR3 reads CASSVTGSGANVLTF. DNA for the CDR3: TGTGCCAGCAGTGTCACAGGGTCTGGGGCCAACGTCCTGACTTTC. The chain couples TRBV2 to TRBJ2-6, with D perhaps TRBD1 (6 bases). CDR1 and CDR2 from the germline V gene are SNHLY and FYNNEI. This CDR3 has 15 amino acids. V dropped 4 bases and J dropped 1 base, with 8 bases sitting between them.

The gene calls are TRBV12-5 and TRBJ2-7; tentative D call: TRBD1 (6 bases). The CDR3 length is 15 residues. V was trimmed by 5 bases and J by 6 bases, leaving 20 bases between them. From germline, CDR1 is LGHNT and CDR2 FRNRAP. This CDR3 is CASGRSEQGMVEQYF. CDR3 bases: TGTGCTAGTGGTCGGTCGGAACAGGGAATGGTCGAGCAGTACTTC. Filled out from reference TRBV12-5 and TRBJ2-7, the complete variable domain reads DARVTQTPRHKVTEMGQEVTMRCQPILGHNTVFWYRQTMMQGLELLAYFRNRAPLDDSGMPKDRFSAEMPDATLATLKIQPSEPRDSAVYFCASGRSEQGMVEQYFGPGTRLTVT.

The chain combines TRBV29-1 with TRBJ1-4; TRBD1 matches 10 bases. The trim removed 5 bases at V and 3 bases at J, leaving 9 bases unmatched. The CDR3 has 16 residues. The germline V gene has CDR1 SQVTM and CDR2 ANQGSEA. CDR3 DNA sequence: TGCAGCGTTCCGCCGGGACAGGGGTTGGCTAATGAAAAACTGTTTTTT. Amino acids: CSVPPGQGLANEKLFF.

The CDR3 spells CASRRQGADTEAFF. The CDR3 nucleotides read TGTGCCAGCAGGAGACAGGGGGCGGACACTGAAGCTTTCTTT. The J gene is TRBJ1-1, the V gene TRBV2; 10 bases line up with TRBD1. This CDR3 is built from 14 residues. V shed 6 bases, J shed 3 bases, and the junction held 4 bases outside the gene matches. Germline assignment: CDR1 SNHLY and CDR2 FYNNEI.

The table lists this clone with a count of one. The rearrangement links TRBV30 to TRBJ2-5; D may be TRBD2 (5 bases). CDR3 length: 11 residues. V lost 5 bases, J lost 14 bases, and 18 bases lay in between. Looked up from germline, CDR1 is GTSNPN and CDR2 is SVGIG (reference sequence). The DNA for the CDR3 is TGTGCCTGGGCAGAATGGTCACTAGTCTACTTC. Amino acid sequence: CAWAEWSLVYF.

The V call is TRBV27, the J call TRBJ1-5; D is ambiguous. The CDR3 runs to 15 residues. Germline V gives CDR1 MNHEY, CDR2 SMNVEV (reference sequence). Trimming shortened V by 0 bases and J by 0 bases, and 6 bases separated the two germline ends. CDR3 nucleotides: TGTGCCAGCAGTTTATCGTCCCGTAGCAATCAGCCCCAGCATTTT. Its protein product is CASSLSSRSNQPQHF.

This chain links TRBV6-5 with TRBJ2-7; 7 bases map to TRBD1. The junction had 5 bases not matched to a gene; V was cut back by 3 bases and J by 0 bases. The length of the CDR3 is 15 residues. Germline CDR1 and CDR2: MNHEY and SVGAGI. In nucleotides, the CDR3 is TGTGCCAGCAGTTATAGGGACAGAGCCTCCTACGAGCAGTACTTC. Protein sequence: CASSYRDRASYEQYF.

V gene TRBV30 combines with J gene TRBJ2-3; TRBD2 is a possible D gene (5 bases). V was trimmed by 0 bases and J by 13 bases, leaving 14 bases between them. The CDR3 runs to 12 residues. Per germline, CDR1 GTSNPN and CDR2 SVGIG (reference sequence). The CDR3: CAWSVASAGEYF. As DNA, the CDR3 is TGTGCCTGGAGTGTTGCCAGCGCCGGGGAGTATTTT.

This clone has only one observation. At one of its ends the junction is not consistent with the germline gene, which may arise from a read error. The chain recombines TRBV7-7 with TRBJ2-7; maybe TRBD2 (5 bases). Per germline, CDR1 SSHAT and CDR2 FNYEAQ (reference sequence). This CDR3 has 14 amino acids. CDR3 nucleotides: TGTGCTAGCAGCTTAGTGGAGGCTACGGGGGAGCAGTACTTC. It encodes CASSLVEATGEQYF. Complete variable domain (other parts from reference TRBV7-7 and TRBJ2-7): GAGVSQSPRYKVTKRGQDVTLRCDPISSHATLYWYQQALGQGPEFLTYFNYEAQPDKSGLPSDRFSAERPEGSISTLTIQRTEQRDSAMYRCASSLVEATGEQYFGPGTRLTVT.

J is TRBJ1-5 and V is TRBV18; D is unresolved. The CDR3 is made up of 13 amino acids. Germline CDR1 is KGHSH and CDR2 is LQKENI. Trimming shortened V by 2 bases and J by 6 bases, and 8 bases separated the two germline ends. CDR3 loop: CASSPIAGQPQHF. DNA of the CDR3: TGTGCCAGCTCACCAATCGCCGGTCAGCCCCAGCATTTT.

The chain employs TRBV5-1 and TRBJ2-7; 8 positions match TRBD2. V gave up 0 bases and J gave up 6 bases; unmatched junction bases: 8. Germline CDR1 reads SGHRS; CDR2 reads YFSETQ. The CDR3 runs to 15 residues. CDR3 DNA: TGCGCCAGCAGCTTGGCCACGGGGGGGGGAGGCGAGCAGTACTTC. Residues: CASSLATGGGGEQYF.

The V call is TRBV20-1, the J call TRBJ1-2; maybe TRBD1 (6 bases). The germline gives CDR1 DFQATT, CDR2 SNEGSKA (reference sequence). The CDR3 loop spans 11 amino acids. This CDR3 reads CSLQRDNGYTF. CDR3 bases: TGCAGCCTTCAACGGGACAATGGCTACACCTTC.

The chain combines TRBV5-1 with TRBJ2-3, with 9 positions matching TRBD2. The CDR3 runs 15 residues. CDR1 and CDR2 from the germline V gene are SGHRS and YFSETQ. V lost 5 bases to trimming and J lost 2 bases; unmatched junction nucleotides: 6. CDR3 region: CASSPGTSFTDTQYF. The DNA for the CDR3 is TGCGCCAGCAGTCCCGGGACTAGCTTCACAGATACGCAGTATTTT.

The genes are TRBV7-6 and TRBJ1-2, with 10 positions matching TRBD1. CDR1 and CDR2 from the germline V gene are SGHVS and FNYEAQ. CDR3 length: 13 residues. The J segment lost 5 bases and the V segment lost 3 bases, leaving 0 bases of the junction unmatched. CDR3 protein: CASSLGQGYGYTF. The CDR3 DNA is TGTGCCAGCAGCTTGGGACAGGGGTATGGCTACACCTTC.

The gene calls are TRBV5-1 and TRBJ2-2; D is ambiguous. The CDR3 runs 13 residues. CDR1 SGHRS and CDR2 YFSETQ come from the germline V gene. The ends were cut back, 7 bases at V and 5 bases at J, with 12 bases in the middle. The CDR3 region has the DNA TGCGCCAGCGGCCTTCAGGAAACCGGGGAGCTGTTTTTT. Residues: CASGLQETGELFF.